This T cell receptor (beta chain) was recorded in a study of T cell changes during pregnancy in multiple sclerosis. Germline V gene data show CDR1 as SGHRS and CDR2 as YFSETQ. V shed 1 base, J shed 0 bases, and the junction held 4 bases outside the gene matches. The CDR3 is 15 amino acids. Data came from immunoSEQ multiplex PCR; TCRdb stores just in-frame clones and leaves some out. The sample consists of about 44,000 clones, around 96% of them appearing once. Sample: peripheral blood, taken in the second trimester of pregnancy. This sequence joins TRBV5-1 and TRBJ2-7, with TRBD1 matching over 7 bases. The sequence derives from a female donor with multiple sclerosis, enrolled in a pregnancy study. CDR3: CASSLYAGGSYEQYF. In DNA, the CDR3 is TGCGCCAGCAGCTTGTACGCAGGGGGCTCCTACGAGCAGTACTTC.